This is a list of T cell receptor beta chains from one sample in a study of regulatory T cells in long-lasting Graves disease. TCRdb reprocessed the multiplex PCR reads with MiXCR, giving one entry per CDR3 protein. The profile shows some 450,000 distinct CDR3 sequences, around 22% of them singletons. The sequences come from peripheral blood mononuclear cells (PBMCs), collected when the disease was refractory, from a patient treated with antithyroid drugs. These receptor sequences come from a female donor with Graves disease. CDR3s include the opening cysteine and the closing phenylalanine or tryptophan. D genes are given only for firm matches. Some rows have no size entry. The others give once, few or many, or a class for an expanded clone.

D | size | J | V | DNA | CDR3
- | few | TRBJ1-1 | TRBV9 | TGTGCCAGCAGCGTAGAGCAGGGGTTGAACACTGAAGCTTTCTTT | CASSVEQGLNTEAFF
- | many | TRBJ2-7 | TRBV30 | TGTGCCTGGACACCGGGCCCACCGAACGAGCAGTACTTC | CAWTPGPPNEQYF
TRBD2 | - | TRBJ2-7 | TRBV12-3/TRBV12-4 | TGTGCCAGCAGTTGGGGTACTAGCGGGAACGAGCAGTACTTC | CASSWGTSGNEQYF
- | few | TRBJ1-1 | TRBV7-9 | TGTGCCAGCAGCTTTGGTTTCCAGGGTTTAAGAGCTTTCTTT | CASSFGFQGLRAFF
TRBD2 | many | TRBJ2-7 | TRBV5-1 | TGTGCCAGCAGCTTAGGTAGCGGGATCTACGAGCAGTACTTC | CASSLGSGIYEQYF
TRBD1 | few | TRBJ2-7 | TRBV6-1 | TGTGCCAGCACCAAGGACAGGGGTTCCCACGAGCAGTACTTC | CASTKDRGSHEQYF
- | many | TRBJ2-1 | TRBV11-2 | TGTGCCAGCAGCTTAGATGGTCGGCCAAGTGAGCAGTTCTTC | CASSLDGRPSEQFF
TRBD1 | many | TRBJ2-7 | TRBV2 | TGTGCCAGCAGCCGGGACAGCGACTCGGACGAGCAGTACTTC | CASSRDSDSDEQYF
- | few | TRBJ1-3 | TRBV3-1 | TGTGCCAGCAGCCAAGAGGCACTGCTTACCTCTGGAAACACCATATATTTT | CASSQEALLTSGNTIYF
TRBD1 | - | TRBJ1-1 | TRBV3-1 | TGTGCCAGCAGCCGGGGACAGACGAACACTGAAGCTTTCTTT | CASSRGQTNTEAFF
- | many | TRBJ2-5 | TRBV2 | TGTGCCAGCAGTCCTCGTCGGATAGGGCAGGGAGAGACCCAGTACTTC | CASSPRRIGQGETQYF
TRBD2 | many | TRBJ2-5 | TRBV20-1 | TGCAGTGCGGAACTAGCGGGAGGACGGGGAGAGACCCAGTACTTC | CSAELAGGRGETQYF
- | - | TRBJ2-3 | TRBV20-1 | TGCAGTGCTAGACAGACAGGCACAGATACGCAGTATTTT | CSARQTGTDTQYF
- | - | TRBJ2-2 | TRBV6-2/TRBV6-3 | TGTGCCAGCAGACAGGGTCCGGACACCGGGGAGCTGTTTTTT | CASRQGPDTGELFF
- | many | TRBJ2-7 | TRBV28 | TGTGCCAGCAGTTTATCTGGCCTATACTACGAGCAGTACTTC | CASSLSGLYYEQYF
- | - | TRBJ2-6 | TRBV7-6 | TGTGCCAGCAGGCCAGGGGTCGGCCAGGGAGTGCGAGGGGCCAACGTCCTGACTTTC | CASRPGVGQGVRGANVLTF
- | many | TRBJ2-5 | TRBV2 | TGTGCCAGCAGTGTGTTACAGTTTGAGGAGACCCAGTACTTC | CASSVLQFEETQYF
- | many | TRBJ2-7 | TRBV2 | TGTGCCAGCAGTGAAGGGCCAGGCCCAGGCTACGAGCAGTACTTC | CASSEGPGPGYEQYF